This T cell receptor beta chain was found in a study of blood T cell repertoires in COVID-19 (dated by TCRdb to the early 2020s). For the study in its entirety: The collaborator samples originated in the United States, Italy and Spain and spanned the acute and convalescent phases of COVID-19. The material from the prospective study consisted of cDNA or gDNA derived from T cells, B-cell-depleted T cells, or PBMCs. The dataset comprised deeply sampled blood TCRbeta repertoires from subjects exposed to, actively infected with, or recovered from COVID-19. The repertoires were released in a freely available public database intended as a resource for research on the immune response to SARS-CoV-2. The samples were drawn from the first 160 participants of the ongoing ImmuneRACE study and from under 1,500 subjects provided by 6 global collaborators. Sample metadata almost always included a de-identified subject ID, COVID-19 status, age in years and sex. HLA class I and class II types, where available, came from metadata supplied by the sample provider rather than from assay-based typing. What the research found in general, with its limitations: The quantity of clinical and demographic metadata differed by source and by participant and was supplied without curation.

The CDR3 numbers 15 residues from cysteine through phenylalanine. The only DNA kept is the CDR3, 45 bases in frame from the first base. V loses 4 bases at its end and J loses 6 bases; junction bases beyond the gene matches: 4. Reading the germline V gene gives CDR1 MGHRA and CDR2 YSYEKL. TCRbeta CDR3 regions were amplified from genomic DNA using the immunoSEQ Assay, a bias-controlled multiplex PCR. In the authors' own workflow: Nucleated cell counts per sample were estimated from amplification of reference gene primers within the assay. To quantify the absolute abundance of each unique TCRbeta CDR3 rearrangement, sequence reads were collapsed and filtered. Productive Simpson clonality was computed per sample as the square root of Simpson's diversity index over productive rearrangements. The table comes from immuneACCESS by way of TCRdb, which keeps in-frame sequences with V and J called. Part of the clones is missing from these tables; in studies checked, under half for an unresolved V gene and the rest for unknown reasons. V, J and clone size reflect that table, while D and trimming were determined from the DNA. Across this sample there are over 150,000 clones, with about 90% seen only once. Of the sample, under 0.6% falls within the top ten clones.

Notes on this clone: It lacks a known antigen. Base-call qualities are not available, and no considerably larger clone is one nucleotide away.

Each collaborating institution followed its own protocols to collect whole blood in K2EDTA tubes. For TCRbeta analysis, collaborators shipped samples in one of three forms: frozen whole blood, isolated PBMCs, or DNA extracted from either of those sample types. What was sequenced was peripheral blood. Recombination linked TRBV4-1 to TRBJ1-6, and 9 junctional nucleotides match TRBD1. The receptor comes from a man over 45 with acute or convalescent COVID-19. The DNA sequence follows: TGCGCCAGCAGCCCCCGGGACAGGGTTAATTCACCCCTCCACTTT. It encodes CASSPRDRVNSPLHF.